This T cell receptor beta chain was identified during a study of blood T cell repertoires in COVID-19. Study at large: Acute-phase and convalescent COVID-19 samples originated in the United States, Italy and Spain. T cells, B-cell-depleted T cells, or PBMCs supplied cDNA or gDNA.

This CDR3 region has 15 residues. The ends were cut back, 0 bases at V and 0 bases at J, with 9 bases in the middle. Germline CDR1 SGHDT, CDR2 YYEEEE. Methods used by the authors: Amplification of reference gene primers provided the estimated nucleated cell counts. Sequenced by immunoSEQ multiplex PCR; TCRdb stores in-frame clones only, minus some. V and J calls and clone size are as listed in that table; D and trimming were resolved from the DNA. The table includes approximately 240,000 clones, 82% detected once. The receptor's source is a woman aged 80 or over with active or convalescent COVID-19. Material: peripheral blood. The chain couples TRBV5-6 to TRBJ2-5; D might be TRBD1 (5 bases). CDR3: CASSLEGHYQETQYF. The CDR3 DNA reads as TGTGCCAGCAGCTTGGAAGGACACTACCAAGAGACCCAGTACTTC.